This T cell receptor (beta chain) was documented in a study of blood T cell repertoires in COVID-19. Study details: Specimens from acute and convalescent COVID-19 originated in the United States, Italy and Spain.

With V trimmed by 2 bases and J by 2 bases, 4 bases remained unmatched. CDR3 size: 15 residues. Germline V lookup: CDR1 MNHEY, CDR2 SVGAGI. TCRdb's table, derived via immunoSEQ multiplex PCR, lists solely in-frame clones and lacks some. The data show around 300,000 clones, around 89% seen once. Clinical histories supplied by participants themselves formed the basis of cohort assignment. Recovery meant two consecutive negative NP/OP PCR tests, professional clearance, or resolved symptoms. The sample comprised PBMCs or T cells enriched from blood (not recorded which). The V and J genes are TRBV6-5 and TRBJ2-5, with 8 bases lining up with TRBD1. The receptor's source is a woman aged 45-60 years who had recovered from COVID-19. The CDR3 loop reads CASSYTTGEQETQYF. The CDR3 DNA follows: TGTGCCAGCAGTTACACGACAGGGGAGCAAGAGACCCAGTACTTC.